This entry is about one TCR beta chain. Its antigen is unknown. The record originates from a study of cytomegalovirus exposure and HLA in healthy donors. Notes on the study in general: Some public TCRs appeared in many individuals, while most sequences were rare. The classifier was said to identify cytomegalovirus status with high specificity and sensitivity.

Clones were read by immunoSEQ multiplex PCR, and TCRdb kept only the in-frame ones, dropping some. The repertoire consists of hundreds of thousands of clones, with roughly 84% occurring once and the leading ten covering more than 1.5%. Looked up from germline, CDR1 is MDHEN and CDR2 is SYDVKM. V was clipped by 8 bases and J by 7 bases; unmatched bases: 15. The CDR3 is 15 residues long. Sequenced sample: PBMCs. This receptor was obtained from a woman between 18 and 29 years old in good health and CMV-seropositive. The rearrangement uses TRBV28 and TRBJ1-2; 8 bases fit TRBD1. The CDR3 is CASGPGQGTFFGYTF. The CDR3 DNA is TGTGCCAGCGGACCCGGACAGGGAACCTTTTTTGGCTACACCTTC.